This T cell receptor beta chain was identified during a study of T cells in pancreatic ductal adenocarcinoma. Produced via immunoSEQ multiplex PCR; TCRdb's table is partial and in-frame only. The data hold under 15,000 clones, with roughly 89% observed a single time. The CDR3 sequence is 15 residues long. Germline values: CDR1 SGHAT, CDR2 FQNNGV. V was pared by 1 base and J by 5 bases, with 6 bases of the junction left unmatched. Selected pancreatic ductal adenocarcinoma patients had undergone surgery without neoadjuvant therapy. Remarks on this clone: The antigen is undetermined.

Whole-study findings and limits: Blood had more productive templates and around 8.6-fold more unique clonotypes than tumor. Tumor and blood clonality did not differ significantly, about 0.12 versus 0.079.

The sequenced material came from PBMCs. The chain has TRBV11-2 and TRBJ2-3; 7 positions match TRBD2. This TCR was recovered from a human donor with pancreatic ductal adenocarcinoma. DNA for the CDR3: TGTGCCAGCAGCTTAGGGGCGGGAGTGGTAGATACGCAGTATTTT. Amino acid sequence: CASSLGAGVVDTQYF. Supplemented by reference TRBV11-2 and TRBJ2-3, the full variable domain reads EAGVAQSPRYKIIEKRQSVAFWCNPISGHATLYWYQQILGQGPKLLIQFQNNGVVDDSQLPKDRFSAERLKGVDSTLKIQPAKLEDSAVYLCASSLGAGVVDTQYFGPGTRLTVL.